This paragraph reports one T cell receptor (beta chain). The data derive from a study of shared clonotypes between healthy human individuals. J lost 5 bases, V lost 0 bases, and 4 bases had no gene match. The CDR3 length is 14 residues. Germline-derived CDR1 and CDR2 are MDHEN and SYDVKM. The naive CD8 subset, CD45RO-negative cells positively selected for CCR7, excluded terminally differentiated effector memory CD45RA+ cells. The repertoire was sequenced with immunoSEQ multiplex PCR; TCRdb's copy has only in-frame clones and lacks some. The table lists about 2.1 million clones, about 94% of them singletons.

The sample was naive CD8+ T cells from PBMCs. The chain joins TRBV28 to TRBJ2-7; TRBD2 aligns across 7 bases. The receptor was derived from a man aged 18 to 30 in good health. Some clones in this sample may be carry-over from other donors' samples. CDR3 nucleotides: TGTGCCAGCAGTTTATGGCGGGAGAGTCACGAGCAGTACTTC. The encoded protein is CASSLWRESHEQYF.